This T cell receptor beta chain derives from a study of shared clonotypes between healthy human individuals. Negatively enriched CD4+ T cells were divided by CD45RA into naive and memory. Points from the study as a whole: Inspection by rarefaction showed sorted-subset sequencing to be incomplete despite large depth. Estimated clonotype richness was generally higher in naive than memory subsets.

Concerning this clone: Its target is not known.

Original handling: Filtering was not the same, since immunoSEQ gave junction-only sequences without quality scores. This table comes from immunoSEQ multiplex PCR, and its TCRdb copy is limited to in-frame clones, with some not included. The DNA gave D and trimming, while V, J and clone size come from that table. The sample shows 2 million to 2.5 million clones, 90% to 95% of them seen only once. This CDR3 spans 15 amino acids. V was pared by 1 base and J by 8 bases, with 6 bases of the junction left unmatched. Germline V CDR1 and CDR2: SGDLS, YYNGEE. This receptor was identified in a man aged 18-30 years in good health. Some clones in this sample may be carry-over from other donors' samples. Input material: naive CD4+ T cells from PBMCs. Subset indicated: CD45RA+ positively selected. The genes are TRBV9 and TRBJ1-1; TRBD1 agrees at 12 bases. CDR3 coding DNA: TGTGCCAGCAGCGTATTGGGACAGGGGGCCCCCGAAGCTTTCTTT. It encodes CASSVLGQGAPEAFF. Full variable domain (outside the CDR3, taken from reference TRBV9 and TRBJ1-1): DSGVTQTPKHLITATGQRVTLRCSPRSGDLSVYWYQQSLDQGLQFLIQYYNGEERAKGNILERFSAQQFPDLHSELNLSSLELGDSALYFCASSVLGQGAPEAFFGQGTRLTVV.